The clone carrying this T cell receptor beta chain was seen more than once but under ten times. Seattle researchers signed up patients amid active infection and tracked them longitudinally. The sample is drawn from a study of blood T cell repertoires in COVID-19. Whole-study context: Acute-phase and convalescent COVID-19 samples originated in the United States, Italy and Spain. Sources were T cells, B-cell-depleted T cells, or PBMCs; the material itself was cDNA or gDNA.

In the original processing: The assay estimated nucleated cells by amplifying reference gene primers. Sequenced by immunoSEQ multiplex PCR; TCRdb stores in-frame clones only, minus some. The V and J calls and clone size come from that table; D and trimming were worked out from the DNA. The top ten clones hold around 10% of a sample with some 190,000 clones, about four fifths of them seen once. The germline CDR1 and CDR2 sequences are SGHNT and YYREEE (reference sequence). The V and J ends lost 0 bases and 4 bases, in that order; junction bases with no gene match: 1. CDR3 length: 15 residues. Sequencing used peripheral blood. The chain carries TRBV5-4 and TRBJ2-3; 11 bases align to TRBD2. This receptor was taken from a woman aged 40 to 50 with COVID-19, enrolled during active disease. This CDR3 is CASSLVSGGADTQYF. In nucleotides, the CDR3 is TGTGCCAGCAGCTTGGTTAGCGGGGGGGCAGATACGCAGTATTTT.